This TCR beta chain comes out of a study of T cell repertoires in cytomegalovirus infection. Whole-study context: Indicated by public TCR beta signatures were CMV infection and matching HLA type.

Each CDR3 protein is one row after TCRdb ran MiXCR on the reads. The repertoire has hundreds of thousands of distinct CDR3 sequences, 20% to 25% of them found once; the top ten carry less than 10%. This clonotype was counted a few times. Its antigen remains unknown. Study results and caveats: CMV-specific TCR beta clonotypes restricted by HLA-C dominated the ex vivo response. Individuals carrying CMV plus the relevant HLA were identified by cumulative frequency of public TCR beta families.

Germline CDR1 and CDR2: MDHEN and SYDVKM. The CDR3 has 14 residues. The V gene lost 6 bases and the J gene lost 1 base, with 12 bases spanning the gap. The specimen sequenced was CD8+ T cells from PBMCs. This TCR was recovered from a human donor in good health (CMV status not recorded). Some clones in this sample may be carry-over from other donors' samples. The V gene is TRBV28, the J gene TRBJ1-1; D might be TRBD1 (5 bases). The CDR3 reads CASSSDRPNTEAFF. In nucleotides, the CDR3 is TGTGCCAGCAGCTCCGACAGACCGAACACTGAAGCTTTCTTT.